This is a list of T cell receptor beta chains from one sample in a study of blood T cell repertoires in COVID-19. TCRdb's table, derived via immunoSEQ multiplex PCR, lists solely in-frame clones and lacks some. The table shows over 150,000 clones, with roughly 79% occurring only once. Sequencing input: peripheral blood. The receptors originated from a woman older than 75 with COVID-19, enrolled during active disease. Both conserved end residues are part of each CDR3. The D gene is left open where the match is weak. Part of the rows lack a size; the others show once, few, many or a class for expanded clones.

v_gene: TRBV12-3/TRBV12-4
j_gene: TRBJ1-5
abundance: few
d_gene: NA
CDR3aa: CASSPQGTQPQHF
CDR3nt: TGTGCCAGCAGTCCCCAGGGGACTCAGCCCCAGCATTTT

v_gene: TRBV5-1
j_gene: TRBJ2-1
abundance: NA
d_gene: TRBD2
CDR3aa: CASSGRDYDNEQFF
CDR3nt: TGCGCCAGCAGCGGCCGGGACTATGACAATGAGCAGTTCTTC

v_gene: TRBV18
j_gene: TRBJ2-5
abundance: NA
d_gene: NA
CDR3aa: CASSADSPQETQYF
CDR3nt: TGTGCCAGCTCAGCTGACAGTCCTCAAGAGACCCAGTACTTC

v_gene: TRBV6-2/TRBV6-3
j_gene: TRBJ1-1
abundance: NA
d_gene: TRBD1
CDR3aa: CASSQTGDSKAFF
CDR3nt: TGTGCCAGCAGTCAAACGGGGGACAGTAAAGCTTTCTTT

v_gene: TRBV23-1
j_gene: TRBJ2-7
abundance: NA
d_gene: NA
CDR3aa: CASSQSGQDHSYEQYF
CDR3nt: TGCGCCAGCAGTCAATCGGGGCAGGACCACTCCTACGAGCAGTACTTC

v_gene: TRBV9
j_gene: TRBJ1-3
abundance: NA
d_gene: NA
CDR3aa: CASSAGGSVRNTIYF
CDR3nt: TGTGCCAGCAGCGCCGGGGGGTCAGTGAGAAACACCATATATTTT

v_gene: TRBV15
j_gene: TRBJ2-1
abundance: NA
d_gene: TRBD2
CDR3aa: CATSPTAGDNEQFF
CDR3nt: TGTGCCACCAGCCCCACAGCGGGGGACAATGAGCAGTTCTTC

v_gene: TRBV5-4
j_gene: TRBJ2-2
abundance: NA
d_gene: TRBD1
CDR3aa: CASSSTGGAAGELFF
CDR3nt: TGTGCCAGCAGCTCGACAGGGGGCGCGGCCGGGGAGCTGTTTTTT

v_gene: TRBV2
j_gene: TRBJ2-1
abundance: NA
d_gene: TRBD1
CDR3aa: CASSEGPLLGQGANNEQFF
CDR3nt: TGTGCCAGCAGTGAAGGCCCCCTTCTGGGACAGGGGGCTAACAATGAGCAGTTCTTC

v_gene: TRBV5-5
j_gene: TRBJ1-2
abundance: NA
d_gene: NA
CDR3aa: CASSSTGIYGYTF
CDR3nt: TGTGCCAGCAGCTCAACCGGGATCTATGGCTACACCTTC

v_gene: TRBV19
j_gene: TRBJ1-3
abundance: NA
d_gene: TRBD1
CDR3aa: CASTPIDRGGKTTIYF
CDR3nt: TGTGCCAGTACCCCAATCGACAGGGGGGGGAAAACCACCATATATTTT

v_gene: TRBV12-3/TRBV12-4
j_gene: TRBJ2-3
abundance: NA
d_gene: NA
CDR3aa: CASSFSDTQYF
CDR3nt: TGTGCCAGCAGTTTCTCAGATACGCAGTATTTT

v_gene: TRBV28
j_gene: TRBJ2-2
abundance: NA
d_gene: NA
CDR3aa: CASSQQMTGELFF
CDR3nt: TGTGCCAGCAGTCAACAGATGACCGGGGAGCTGTTTTTT

v_gene: TRBV3-1/TRBV3-2
j_gene: TRBJ2-1
abundance: NA
d_gene: NA
CDR3aa: CASSPDSGYYNEQFF
CDR3nt: TGTGCCAGCAGCCCTGATAGCGGTTACTACAATGAGCAGTTCTTC

v_gene: TRBV5-5
j_gene: TRBJ2-1
abundance: NA
d_gene: TRBD2
CDR3aa: CASSLKREGSYNEQFF
CDR3nt: TGTGCCAGCAGCTTGAAGCGGGAGGGTTCCTACAATGAGCAGTTCTTC

v_gene: TRBV7-7
j_gene: TRBJ2-5
abundance: NA
d_gene: NA
CDR3aa: CASSPYGTAGTQYF
CDR3nt: TGTGCTAGCAGCCCATACGGGACTGCCGGTACCCAGTACTTC

v_gene: TRBV7-2
j_gene: TRBJ2-5
abundance: NA
d_gene: NA
CDR3aa: CAILDRFYETQYF
CDR3nt: TGTGCCATCCTTGACAGGTTTTATGAGACCCAGTACTTC

v_gene: TRBV10-2
j_gene: TRBJ2-3
abundance: few
d_gene: NA
CDR3aa: CASTPTQASTDTQYF
CDR3nt: TGCGCCAGCACCCCAACACAGGCGAGCACAGATACGCAGTATTTT

v_gene: TRBV6-2/TRBV6-3
j_gene: TRBJ2-3
abundance: NA
d_gene: TRBD2
CDR3aa: CASSYVTSGGGDTQYF
CDR3nt: TGTGCCAGCAGTTACGTGACTAGCGGGGGAGGAGATACGCAGTATTTT

v_gene: TRBV29-1
j_gene: TRBJ2-5
abundance: NA
d_gene: NA
CDR3aa: CSTLGAGKETQYF
CDR3nt: TGCAGCACACTGGGGGCAGGGAAAGAGACCCAGTACTTC

v_gene: TRBV15
j_gene: TRBJ1-4
abundance: NA
d_gene: TRBD1
CDR3aa: CATSPGQGTNEKLFF
CDR3nt: TGTGCCACCAGCCCCGGACAGGGCACTAATGAAAAACTGTTTTTT

v_gene: TRBV29-1
j_gene: TRBJ2-3
abundance: NA
d_gene: TRBD2
CDR3aa: CSSSPSGSNADTQYF
CDR3nt: TGCAGCTCATCCCCTAGCGGGAGTAACGCAGATACGCAGTATTTT

v_gene: TRBV18
j_gene: TRBJ2-7
abundance: NA
d_gene: TRBD1
CDR3aa: CASSDRPGQGAYEQYF
CDR3nt: TGTGCCAGCTCTGATCGTCCGGGACAGGGGGCTTACGAGCAGTACTTC

v_gene: TRBV5-1
j_gene: TRBJ1-4
abundance: once
d_gene: NA
CDR3aa: CASSLTGSNEKLFF
CDR3nt: TGCGCCAGCAGCTTGACAGGCTCTAATGAAAAACTGTTTTTT

v_gene: TRBV9
j_gene: TRBJ2-2
abundance: NA
d_gene: NA
CDR3aa: CASTLTGATEAGELFF
CDR3nt: TGTGCCAGCACCCTGACGGGAGCTACGGAGGCCGGGGAGCTGTTTTTT

v_gene: TRBV19
j_gene: TRBJ2-1
abundance: NA
d_gene: NA
CDR3aa: CASSAPFQRGIGLDEQFF
CDR3nt: TGTGCCAGTAGTGCCCCTTTCCAGCGAGGGATCGGGCTAGATGAGCAGTTCTTC

v_gene: TRBV6-2/TRBV6-3
j_gene: TRBJ1-1
abundance: NA
d_gene: TRBD1
CDR3aa: CASSIPTGAAFF
CDR3nt: TGTGCCAGCAGCATACCAACAGGGGCCGCTTTCTTT

v_gene: TRBV7-2
j_gene: TRBJ1-2
abundance: few
d_gene: TRBD1
CDR3aa: CASSLGQLPTYGYTF
CDR3nt: TGTGCCAGCAGCTTGGGACAGCTACCCACCTATGGCTACACCTTC

v_gene: TRBV5-4
j_gene: TRBJ1-3
abundance: few
d_gene: NA
CDR3aa: CATKAGGGNTIYF
CDR3nt: TGTGCCACCAAGGCCGGGGGGGGAAACACCATATATTTT

v_gene: TRBV29-1
j_gene: TRBJ2-7
abundance: NA
d_gene: TRBD2
CDR3aa: CSVETGSRTSGFSPYEQYF
CDR3nt: TGCAGCGTTGAAACTGGCTCACGGACTAGCGGGTTTTCCCCCTACGAGCAGTACTTC